Included here is one T cell receptor beta chain sequence, with context. TCRdb passed the 5' RACE reads through MiXCR, listing each CDR3 protein once. The sample lists over 200,000 distinct CDR3 sequences, approximately 6.8% occurring once. The CDR3 has 16 amino acids. Between the trimmed V and J ends, which lost 0 bases and 2 bases, there was a span of 11 bases. In germline, CDR1 is SGHAT, CDR2 FQNNGV. This sample was included in a study of T cells after yellow fever vaccination. The sequence was obtained from a man aged 25 to 45 who received the YFV17D yellow fever vaccine. The rearrangement links TRBV11-2 to TRBJ1-3; possibly TRBD1 for D (5 bases). The sample in question was CD4+ T cells sorted from PBMCs, obtained on the day of the yellow fever booster vaccination. The CDR3 coding sequence is TGTGCCAGCAGCTTAGATCCGGGGGTGACTGGAAACACCATATATTTT. Translating gives CASSLDPGVTGNTIYF.